This TCR beta chain was captured by sequencing in a study of cytomegalovirus exposure and HLA in healthy donors. Study-level background: In a later analysis, the roughly 120 validation repertoires were reported to have used the same platform as the 550 to 850 first-cohort repertoires.

The CDR3 is 15 residues long. The junction had 4 bases not matched to a gene; V was cut back by 4 bases and J by 2 bases. Germline V CDR1 and CDR2: LGHNA, YSLEER. Study-wide results and limits: Some TCR beta chains (over 150 of them) were listed as cytomegalovirus-associated. Rarity held for most TCR sequences, but there were some public TCRs that occurred in many donors.

Data came from immunoSEQ multiplex PCR; TCRdb stores just in-frame clones and leaves some out. There are roughly 150,000 clones in the sample; approximately 90% occur only once, and around 3% lies in the top ten. Comments on this clone: Its antigen is not identified.

The study drew the donors from its approximately 130-subject validation cohort, separate from the approximately 670-subject first cohort. The chain employs TRBV4-3 and TRBJ2-7; 11 nucleotides line up with TRBD1. Material for sequencing was PBMCs. The TCR was taken from a man younger than 30 in good health and CMV-seronegative. CDR3 amino acids: CASSPGTGGTYEQYF. The CDR3 DNA is TGCGCCAGCAGCCCGGGGACAGGGGGGACCTACGAGCAGTACTTC.